The clone carrying this T cell receptor beta chain was seen only a few times. Its antigen is undetermined. With the Oncomine TCR Beta short-read assay, DNA from cultured CD4+ T cells was sequenced. Genomic DNA was extracted from cultured CD4+ T cells. TCRdb re-called the PCR reads with MiXCR, one entry per CDR3 protein. The data show about 4,700 distinct CDR3 sequences, with about 28% seen just once and more than 30% held by the top ten. Treatment indicated: roughly ten-day PBMC culture with coronavirus spike peptide pools or control peptides (ViraFEST assay). Gathered ahead of the COVID-19 pandemic (2011-2018) were the CD4+ T cells of the unexposed donor. The data were obtained in a study of vaccination and CD4 T cells after COVID-19. Study-wide findings and caveats: Rising from about 20 to 38, the median of SARS-CoV-2-reactive clonotypes did not change significantly.

This receptor was obtained from a human donor in good health. Sequencing was performed on CD4+ T cells from blood, cultured in vitro.

The CDR3 sequence is CSARGTGETEAFF. As DNA, the CDR3 is TGCAGTGCTAGGGGGACAGGGGAGACTGAAGCTTTCTTT. The gene calls are TRBV20-1 and TRBJ1-1, with 10 bases that match TRBD1. V gave up 3 bases and J gave up 5 bases; unmatched junction bases: 3. The CDR3 has 13 amino acids. Germline CDR1 and CDR2: DFQATT and SNEGSKA (reference sequence).